These 2 T cell receptor beta chains were all obtained from the same sample, sequenced in a study of neurological immune-mediated disorders. TCRdb analysed the 5' RACE reads with MiXCR anew, one entry per CDR3 protein. Here the sample spans about 92,000 distinct CDR3 sequences, under 4.5% being singletons. The sample taken for sequencing was PBMCs. The receptors were gathered from a woman between 45 and 65 years old with multiple sclerosis.

The chain uses TRBV12-3 or TRBV12-4 and TRBJ1-2; the D gene is possibly TRBD1 (6 bases). Trimming took off 3 bases at V and 2 bases at J, with 16 bases between the two ends. There are 16 residues in the CDR3. Here the CDR3 DNA reads TGTGCCAGCAGTTTTACGGGGGGAGGGGGAAACTATGGCTACACCTTC. This translates into CASSFTGGGGNYGYTF.

This clonotype has a count of ten or more. This chain links TRBV10-3 with TRBJ1-2; 10 bases align to TRBD1. V shed 4 bases and J 2 bases; nucleotides not matched to a gene: 4. The CDR3 extends over 15 amino acids. In germline, CDR1 is ENHRY, CDR2 SYGVKD. The CDR3 DNA reads TGTGCCATCAGTGGACAGGGGGCTCCAAACTATGGCTACACCTTC. Protein: CAISGQGAPNYGYTF.